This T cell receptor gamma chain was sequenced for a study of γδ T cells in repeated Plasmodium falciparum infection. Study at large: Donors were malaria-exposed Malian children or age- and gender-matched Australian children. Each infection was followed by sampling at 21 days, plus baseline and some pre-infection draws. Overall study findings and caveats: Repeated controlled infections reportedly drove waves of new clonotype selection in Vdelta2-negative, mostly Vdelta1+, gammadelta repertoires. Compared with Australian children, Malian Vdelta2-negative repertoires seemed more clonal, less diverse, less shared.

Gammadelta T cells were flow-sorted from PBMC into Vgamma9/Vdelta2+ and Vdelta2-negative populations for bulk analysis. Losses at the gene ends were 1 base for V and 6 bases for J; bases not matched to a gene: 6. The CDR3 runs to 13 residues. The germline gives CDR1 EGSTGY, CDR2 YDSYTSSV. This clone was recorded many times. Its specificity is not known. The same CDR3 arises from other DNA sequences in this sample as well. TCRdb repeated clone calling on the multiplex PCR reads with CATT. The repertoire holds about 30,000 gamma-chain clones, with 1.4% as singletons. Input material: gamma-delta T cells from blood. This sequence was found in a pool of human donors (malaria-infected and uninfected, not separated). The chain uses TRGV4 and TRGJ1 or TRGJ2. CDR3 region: CATWDGGGYKKLF. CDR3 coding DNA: TGTGCCACCTGGGATGGAGGGGGTTATAAGAAACTCTTT.